These 23 T cell receptor beta chains came from one sample sequenced in a study of shared clonotypes between healthy human individuals. Produced via immunoSEQ multiplex PCR; TCRdb's table is partial and in-frame only. The sample lists 2 million to 2.5 million clones, over 90% occurring once. The sequencing sample was made of naive CD4+ T cells from PBMCs. Described subset: CD45RA+ positively selected. The receptors shown here come from a man aged 18 to 30 in good health. Some clones in this sample may be carry-over from other donors' samples.

V gene TRBV5-8 combines with J gene TRBJ2-7, with D perhaps matching TRBD1 (6 bases). CDR1 and CDR2 (germline): SGHTS, YDEGEE. CDR3 size: 17 residues. Trimming removed 0 bases at V and 0 bases at J, with 16 bases between. CDR3 sequence (DNA): TGTGCCAGCAGCTTGGCCCCGGGACAAGGTATCTCCTACGAGCAGTACTTC. This gives the protein CASSLAPGQGISYEQYF.

This clone was counted once. The chain uses TRBV6-5 and TRBJ2-2, with D hard to call. The CDR3 has 12 amino acids. The V gene's germline CDR1 is MNHEY and CDR2 SVGAGI. Trimming removed 6 bases at V and 4 bases at J, with 6 bases between. CDR3 DNA: TGTGCCAGCAGCCCCGCCACCGGGGAGCTGTTTTTT. This translates into CASSPATGELFF.

The rearrangement uses TRBV19 and TRBJ2-2; D tentatively reads TRBD1 or TRBD2 (5 bases each). The ends were cut back, 1 base at V and 4 bases at J, with 13 bases in the middle. Germline V CDR1 and CDR2: LNHDA, SQIVND (reference sequence). This CDR3 region has 16 residues. CDR3: CASSIGGGIVTGELFF. The DNA of the CDR3 is TGTGCCAGTAGTATAGGTGGGGGAATCGTCACCGGGGAGCTGTTTTTT. Together with reference TRBV19 and TRBJ2-2, the CDR3 gives the full variable domain: DGGITQSPKYLFRKEGQNVTLSCEQNLNHDAMYWYRQDPGQGLRLIYYSQIVNDFQKGDIAEGYSVSREKKESFPLTVTSAQKNPTAFYLCASSIGGGIVTGELFFGEGSRLTVL.

V gene TRBV6-5 combines with J gene TRBJ1-1; TRBD1 matches at 9 bases. Germline CDR1 reads MNHEY; CDR2 reads SVGAGI. The CDR3 is made up of 15 amino acids. The V segment lost 2 bases and the J segment 5 bases; nucleotides outside the gene matches: 6. Here the CDR3 reads CASSYMGQGVTEAFF. The DNA for the CDR3 is TGTGCCAGCAGTTACATGGGACAGGGAGTGACTGAAGCTTTCTTT.

The rearrangement uses TRBV6-9 and TRBJ1-3, with D perhaps matching TRBD1 (5 bases). Germline lookup yields CDR1 MNHGY and CDR2 SVAAGI. V lost 8 bases to trimming and J lost 3 bases, with 23 bases between them. This CDR3 spans 17 amino acids. The CDR3 loop reads CASFYWGPRGGGNTIYF. For the CDR3, the DNA is TGTGCCAGCTTTTATTGGGGCCCTCGGGGCGGTGGAAACACCATATATTTT.

This clone was detected only a few times. Additional DNA sequences in this sample encode the identical CDR3. The chain combines TRBV12-5 with TRBJ1-1; possibly TRBD1 for D (5 bases). Trimming pared 2 bases from V and 5 bases from J, leaving 9 bases between. The CDR3 loop spans 13 amino acids. The V gene's germline CDR1 is LGHNT and CDR2 FRNRAP. Here the CDR3 reads CASGLSGGTEAFF. The CDR3 DNA is TGTGCTAGTGGTTTGTCGGGGGGGACTGAAGCTTTCTTT.

Only one count was recorded for this clone. This rearrangement joins TRBV28 to TRBJ1-1; D remains ambiguous. Trimming removed 3 bases at V and 6 bases at J, with 11 bases between. The CDR3 runs to 13 residues. Germline V gene lookup returns CDR1 MDHEN and CDR2 SYDVKM. The CDR3 loop is CASSLNGRAEAFF. The CDR3 DNA reads as TGTGCCAGCAGTTTGAACGGGAGGGCTGAAGCTTTCTTT.

V usage is TRBV5-1 and J usage is TRBJ2-1, with D perhaps given as TRBD1 or TRBD2 (5 bases each). Per germline, CDR1 SGHRS and CDR2 YFSETQ. CDR3 length: 17 residues. Trimming cost V 0 bases and J 7 bases, with 20 bases left between them. The CDR3 bases are TGCGCCAGCAGCTTGGCCGGGGTCCGGGACCCCTGGAATGAGCAGTTCTTC. It specifies CASSLAGVRDPWNEQFF.

The J gene is TRBJ1-2, the V gene TRBV28; 9 bases align to TRBD1. Germline V gene sequence: CDR1 MDHEN, CDR2 SYDVKM. Trimming removed 4 bases from V and 2 bases from J; junction bases left unmatched: 2. This CDR3 has 14 amino acids. DNA for the CDR3: TGTGCCAGCAGTTGGGGACAGGGCAACTATGGCTACACCTTC. As protein: CASSWGQGNYGYTF.

V gene TRBV25-1 combines with J gene TRBJ2-3; TRBD2 matches at 9 bases. V was pared by 3 bases and J by 2 bases, with 3 bases of the junction left unmatched. Looked up from germline, CDR1 is MGHDK and CDR2 is SYGVNS. The CDR3 is 15 residues long. The CDR3 DNA follows: TGTGCCAGCAGTGAGGGCGGGAGGGACACAGATACGCAGTATTTT. Amino acid sequence: CASSEGGRDTDTQYF.

The chain carries TRBV5-6 and TRBJ2-5; the match to TRBD2 covers 14 bases. The CDR3 sequence is 16 residues long. Germline V gives CDR1 SGHDT, CDR2 YYEEEE. After removal of 4 bases from V and 5 bases from J, the junction contained 7 bases not matched to a gene. The CDR3 nucleotides read TGTGCCAGCAGCAACCGACTAGCGGGAGGGCGGGAGACCCAGTACTTC. This sequence encodes CASSNRLAGGRETQYF. Full variable domain (remainder filled in from reference TRBV5-6 and TRBJ2-5): DAGVTQSPTHLIKTRGQQVTLRCSPKSGHDTVSWYQQALGQGPQFIFQYYEEEERQRGNFPDRFSGHQFPNYSSELNVNALLLGDSALYLCASSNRLAGGRETQYFGPGTRLLVL.

The chain is built from TRBV6-5 and TRBJ2-7; D unclear. V was clipped by 5 bases and J by 0 bases, with 11 bases between them. From germline, CDR1 is MNHEY and CDR2 SVGAGI. The CDR3 has 14 residues. This chain's CDR3 is CASSRTPGSYEQYF. Here the CDR3 DNA reads TGTGCCAGCAGTCGCACCCCAGGCTCCTACGAGCAGTACTTC.

V usage is TRBV7-9 and J usage is TRBJ2-1; weak D call: TRBD2 (6 bases). The V gene lost 3 bases and the J gene lost 8 bases, with 11 bases spanning the gap. Germline CDR1 reads SEHNR; CDR2 reads FQNEAQ (reference sequence). The CDR3 is 13 residues long. The CDR3 bases are TGTGCCAGCAGCTTGAGTAGGGAGGATGAGCAGTTCTTC. As protein: CASSLSREDEQFF.

This clone has just one count. This sequence joins TRBV7-9 and TRBJ1-5; the D is unclear. CDR3 length: 12 residues. V lost 4 bases and J lost 6, with 7 bases in between. CDR1 SEHNR and CDR2 FQNEAQ come from the germline V gene (reference sequence). The CDR3 DNA is TGTGCCAGCAGCTACGGGATTCAGCCCCAGCATTTT. This translates into CASSYGIQPQHF.

The count of this clone is one. The chain links TRBV7-9 to TRBJ2-6; the match to TRBD2 covers 7 bases. Trimming at V came to 1 base and at J to 1 base, leaving 7 bases not matched to a gene. This CDR3 contains 18 residues. Looked up from germline, CDR1 is SEHNR and CDR2 is FQNEAQ (reference sequence). Written as DNA, the CDR3 is TGTGCCAGCAGCTTAGGACTAGCAGGAGGGTCTGGGGCCAACGTCCTGACTTTC. Protein product: CASSLGLAGGSGANVLTF.

The chain combines TRBV21-1 with TRBJ2-2; the tabulated D call, TRBD2, remains unverified against the DNA. TRBV21-1 is designated a pseudogene. This CDR3 is built from 17 residues. The CDR3 sequence is CASCRPGSGKFPGELFF. Written as DNA, the CDR3 is TGTGCCAGCTGCCGGCCGGGATCGGGGAAGTTTCCCGGGGAGCTGTTTTTT.

The chain recombines TRBV18 with TRBJ2-7, with D uncertain. Per germline, CDR1 KGHSH and CDR2 LQKENI. The CDR3 has 12 amino acids. The V gene lost 2 bases and the J gene lost 5 bases, with 7 bases spanning the gap. CDR3 sequence: CASSPNGHEQYF. CDR3 sequence (DNA): TGTGCCAGCTCACCAAACGGCCACGAGCAGTACTTC.

This clone has more than one count but fewer than ten. The chain employs TRBV5-1 and TRBJ2-2; 7 positions match TRBD1. The ends lost 8 bases at V and 0 bases at J; junction bases unmatched: 4. There are 14 residues in the CDR3. Germline-derived CDR1 and CDR2 are SGHRS and YFSETQ. Here the CDR3 reads CASTGVANTGELFF. The CDR3 DNA is TGCGCCAGTACAGGGGTCGCGAACACCGGGGAGCTGTTTTTT.

V and J are TRBV5-1 and TRBJ2-7; D may be TRBD1 (6 bases). This CDR3 spans 13 amino acids. Germline V CDR1 and CDR2: SGHRS, YFSETQ. With 5 bases removed from V and 4 bases from J, the gap between germline ends came to 13 bases. The CDR3 coding sequence is TGCGCCAGCAGTCGTCAACAGGGTTACGAGCAGTACTTC. The encoded protein is CASSRQQGYEQYF.

V gene TRBV28 combines with J gene TRBJ1-4; 8 bases map to TRBD1. The V gene's germline CDR1 is MDHEN and CDR2 SYDVKM. The junction had 8 bases not matched to a gene; V was cut back by 6 bases and J by 5 bases. The CDR3 extends over 15 amino acids. Here the CDR3 reads CASRPSTGVNEKLFF. The CDR3 region has the DNA TGTGCCAGCAGGCCTTCGACAGGGGTAAATGAAAAACTGTTTTTT.

This clone appeared a few times. The V gene is TRBV29-1, the J gene TRBJ1-2; unclear D gene. Germline V gives CDR1 SQVTM, CDR2 ANQGSEA. Trimming removed 0 bases at V and 0 bases at J, with 5 bases between. This CDR3 has 13 amino acids. The CDR3 DNA is TGCAGCGTTGAAGAGTCGGCTAACTATGGCTACACCTTC. Amino acid sequence: CSVEESANYGYTF. Filled out from reference TRBV29-1 and TRBJ1-2, the complete variable domain reads SAVISQKPSRDICQRGTSLTIQCQVDSQVTMMFWYRQQPGQSLTLIATANQGSEATYESGFVIDKFPISRPNLTFSTLTVSNMSPEDSSIYLCSVEESANYGYTFGSGTRLTVV.

This chain joins TRBV6-1 and TRBJ1-2; 9 bases fit TRBD1. CDR3 length: 13 residues. Germline CDR1 reads MNHNS; CDR2 reads SASEGT. J lost 6 bases, V lost 6 bases, and 5 bases had no gene match. CDR3 DNA: TGTGCCAGCAGAGCGGACAGGGGTCATGGCTACACCTTC. As protein: CASRADRGHGYTF.

The V gene is TRBV28, the J gene TRBJ2-1; TRBD2 matches at 13 bases. This CDR3 is built from 20 residues. V lost 6 bases, J lost 6 bases, and 20 bases stayed unmatched. Germline V gives CDR1 MDHEN, CDR2 SYDVKM. This chain's CDR3 is CASSPEGRMGLAGSPNEQFF. The CDR3 DNA reads as TGTGCCAGCAGCCCAGAAGGTCGAATGGGACTAGCGGGATCCCCCAATGAGCAGTTCTTC.